This T cell receptor (beta chain) appears in the sequencing data of a study of cytomegalovirus exposure and HLA in healthy donors. For the study at large: As an earlier analysis found, roughly 180 million T cells yielded about 120 million unique TCR beta sequences.

CDR3 length: 19 amino acids. Trimming left V 3 bases short and J 3 bases short, with 26 bases between. Looked up from germline, CDR1 is SGDLS and CDR2 is YYNGEE. PCR used 60 Vbeta primers and 13 Jbeta primers. Assay used: immunoSEQ multiplex PCR; TCRdb lists only in-frame clones, some missing. The sample contains roughly 150,000 clones, 76% of which appear only once. This clone was counted once. Its antigen is undetermined. Study-level results: About 87% or about 30% of the time was how often most TCR beta V segments were productive, according to an earlier analysis. Among the CMV-associated chains, three were confirmed in vitro as specific for CMV antigens.

This TCR was sampled from a middle-aged man in good health and CMV-seronegative. Material: PBMCs. The V call is TRBV9, the J call TRBJ2-3, with D possibly matching TRBD2 (5 bases). The CDR3 is CASSETASGWGARTDTQYF. DNA of the CDR3: TGTGCCAGCAGCGAAACAGCCAGCGGTTGGGGTGCTAGGACAGATACGCAGTATTTT.